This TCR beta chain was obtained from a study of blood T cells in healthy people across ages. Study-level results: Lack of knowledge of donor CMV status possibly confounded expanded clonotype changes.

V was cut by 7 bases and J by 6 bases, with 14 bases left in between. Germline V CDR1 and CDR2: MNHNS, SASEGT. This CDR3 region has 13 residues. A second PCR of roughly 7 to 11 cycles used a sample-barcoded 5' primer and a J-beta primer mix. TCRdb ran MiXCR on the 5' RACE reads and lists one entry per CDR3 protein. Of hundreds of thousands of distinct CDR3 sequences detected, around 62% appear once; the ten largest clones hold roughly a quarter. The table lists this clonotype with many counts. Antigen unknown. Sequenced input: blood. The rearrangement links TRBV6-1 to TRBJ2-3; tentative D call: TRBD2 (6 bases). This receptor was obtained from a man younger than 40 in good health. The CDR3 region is CASTSGEVDTQYF. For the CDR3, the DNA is TGTGCCAGCACTTCGGGGGAGGTTGATACGCAGTATTTT.